This T cell receptor beta chain is from a study of cytomegalovirus exposure and HLA in healthy donors. Note on this clone: The antigen is undetermined.

General study results and limits: The study designated 160 or so TCR beta chains cytomegalovirus-associated. CMV antigen specificity of a few CMV-associated chains was confirmed in vitro.

Here immunoSEQ multiplex PCR was the method, and the copy in TCRdb shows in-frame clones only, minus some. Of some 140,000 clones detected, about 86% appear once; the ten largest clones hold 2% to 2.5%. V was pared by 4 bases and J by 5 bases, with 10 bases of the junction left unmatched. Germline V gene sequence: CDR1 LNHDA, CDR2 SQIVND (reference sequence). The length of the CDR3 is 17 residues. The origin of this receptor is a human donor in good health. Sequenced: PBMCs. This chain joins TRBV19 and TRBJ1-5, with 11 bases lining up with TRBD1. The CDR3 DNA reads TGTGCCAGTAGTAGAACAAGGACAGGGGGCACCTATCAGCCCCAGCATTTT. Protein: CASSRTRTGGTYQPQHF.